The 26 T cell receptor beta chains reported below all come from one sample, sequenced in a study of regulatory T cells in long-lasting Graves disease. The time point here: newly diagnosed GD, antithyroid drugs for less than 3 months. Extracted RNA from PBMCs served as the source of the TCR library. Researchers made TCR beta libraries by using iRepertoire HTBI primers and running Arm-PCR on CDR3 regions. Each CDR3 protein gets one entry after TCRdb re-called the multiplex PCR reads with MiXCR. This table has some 370,000 distinct CDR3 sequences, approximately 12% appearing once. These same records also appear under a second study, on T cells in Graves' hyperthyroidism and ophthalmopathy.

This sample comprised peripheral blood mononuclear cells (PBMCs), obtained at new diagnosis, from a patient treated with antithyroid drugs. Receptors were obtained from a woman aged 18-29 years with Graves disease.

This rearrangement joins TRBV7-9 to TRBJ2-1; 13 nucleotides line up with TRBD2. This CDR3 has 16 amino acids. Germline V CDR1 and CDR2: SEHNR, FQNEAQ (reference sequence). The V and J ends lost 4 bases and 7 bases, in that order; junction bases with no gene match: 7. The chain's CDR3 is CASSSLLAGGDNEQFF. CDR3 sequence (DNA): TGTGCCAGCAGCTCATTACTAGCGGGAGGGGATAATGAGCAGTTCTTC.

The chain has TRBV13 and TRBJ1-1; D is unresolved. The CDR3 has 13 residues. Germline V CDR1 and CDR2: PRHDT, FYEKMQ (reference sequence). Trimming shortened V by 7 bases and J by 3 bases, and 12 bases separated the two germline ends. The CDR3 sequence: CASKLNEDTEAFF. The CDR3, as DNA: TGTGCCAGCAAACTCAACGAGGACACTGAAGCTTTCTTT.

The sample holds many counts of this clonotype. The CDR3, as DNA: TGTGCCAGCAGTTACCTGGGACTAGCGGGAGAGCCAAACGAGCAGTACTTC. Translated: CASSYLGLAGEPNEQYF. The chain couples TRBV6-5 to TRBJ2-7, with 14 bases fitting TRBD2. V trimming: 2 bases; J trimming: 5 bases; junction bases outside the gene matches: 8. Germline V lookup: CDR1 MNHEY, CDR2 SVGAGI. The CDR3 runs to 17 residues.

This clonotype was seen ten or more times. This chain joins TRBV13 and TRBJ2-7; maybe TRBD1 (6 bases). In germline, CDR1 is PRHDT, CDR2 FYEKMQ (reference sequence). This CDR3 comprises 14 residues. The V and J ends lost 1 base and 6 bases respectively, with 13 bases between them. CDR3: CASSLDAGVGEQYF. The DNA of the CDR3 is TGTGCCAGCAGCTTAGACGCAGGGGTGGGCGAGCAGTACTTC.

This clonotype was recorded many times. The chain couples TRBV5-5 to TRBJ2-2; TRBD2 matches at 8 bases. With 5 bases clipped from V and 3 bases from J, the junction kept 9 bases outside the gene matches. Germline V CDR1 and CDR2: SGHKS, YYEKEE (reference sequence). The CDR3 covers 16 residues. CDR3 nucleotides: TGTGCCAGCAGTTCCGGACTAGCTCCATACACCGGGGAGCTGTTTTTT. Encoded protein: CASSSGLAPYTGELFF.

This clonotype was observed at least ten times. The chain is built from TRBV7-2 and TRBJ2-1; 10 bases map to TRBD2. The J segment lost 8 bases and the V segment lost 7 bases, leaving 8 bases of the junction unmatched. CDR3 size: 14 residues. Germline CDR1 is SGHTA and CDR2 is FQGNSA. CDR3 residues: CASTSSGGLDEQFF. CDR3 coding DNA: TGTGCCAGCACCTCTAGCGGGGGCTTGGATGAGCAGTTCTTC.

This clonotype was counted between two and nine times. The rearrangement links TRBV6-5 to TRBJ1-6; D not resolved. V lost 0 bases to trimming and J lost 7 bases, with 13 bases between them. The CDR3 is 16 amino acids. Germline CDR1 MNHEY, CDR2 SVGAGI. CDR3 in amino acids: CASSYSMWQRNSPLHF. The CDR3 DNA is TGTGCCAGCAGTTACTCGATGTGGCAGCGGAATTCACCCCTCCACTTT.

This clonotype was seen repeatedly, ten times or more. The V and J genes are TRBV7-2 and TRBJ1-1, with D unclear. The CDR3 spans 13 residues. Trimming stripped 1 base from V and 3 bases from J, with 6 bases between. Germline V lookup: CDR1 SGHTA, CDR2 FQGNSA. CDR3 protein: CASSLVGYTEAFF. CDR3 in DNA: TGTGCCAGCAGCTTAGTCGGCTACACTGAAGCTTTCTTT.

The rearrangement joins TRBV4-1 to TRBJ2-7; unclear D gene. The germline V gene encodes CDR1 MGHRA and CDR2 YSYEKL. This CDR3 region has 13 residues. The germline V and J ends were trimmed by 1 base and 2 bases, with 6 bases remaining between them. For the CDR3, the DNA is TGCGCCAGCAGCCAAGGACCGACCTACGAGCAGTACTTC. It encodes CASSQGPTYEQYF.

This clonotype was seen ten or more times. The rearrangement uses TRBV2 and TRBJ2-7; 9 nucleotides match TRBD2. The CDR3 totals 15 residues. The germline gives CDR1 SNHLY, CDR2 FYNNEI. The V segment lost 6 bases and the J segment 3 bases; nucleotides outside the gene matches: 9. In DNA, the CDR3 is TGTGCCAGCAGAGATCCAAGCGGGGGGAGCTACGAGCAGTACGTC. Its protein product is CASRDPSGGSYEQYV.

This clonotype was recorded at least ten times. The chain combines TRBV20-1 with TRBJ2-1, with 8 bases matching TRBD1. There are 16 residues in the CDR3. Germline V CDR1 and CDR2: DFQATT, SNEGSKA (reference sequence). Trimming at V came to 0 bases and at J to 3 bases, leaving 7 bases not matched to a gene. The CDR3 sequence: CSARDGRTGIYNEQFF. In DNA form, the CDR3 reads TGCAGTGCTAGAGATGGGCGGACAGGGATCTACAATGAGCAGTTCTTC.

In its sample, this clonotype was seen many times. The rearrangement joins TRBV12-3 or TRBV12-4 to TRBJ1-4, with D hard to call. CDR3 length equals 11 residues. V was clipped by 6 bases and J by 8 bases, with 7 bases between them. The CDR3 DNA reads as TGTGCCAGCAGCAGGCGCGAAAAACTGTTTTTT. It translates to CASSRREKLFF.

This clonotype was detected a few times. The chain couples TRBV18 to TRBJ1-2; TRBD1 matches at 10 bases. CDR3 length equals 14 residues. The germline V gene encodes CDR1 KGHSH and CDR2 LQKENI. The J segment lost 8 bases and the V segment lost 3 bases, leaving 6 bases of the junction unmatched. CDR3 sequence reads: CASSPGGTGDGYTF. The CDR3 coding sequence is TGTGCCAGCTCACCCGGCGGGACAGGGGACGGCTACACCTTC.

This clonotype was recorded many times. This rearrangement joins TRBV24-1 to TRBJ2-2, with a possible D match to TRBD2 (6 bases). Germline CDR1 reads KGHDR; CDR2 reads SFDVKD. The CDR3 covers 14 residues. V lost 5 bases and J 3 bases, leaving 9 bases between the germline ends. The CDR3, as DNA: TGTGCCACCAGTGTCGGGGAGGACACCGGGGAGCTGTTTTTT. Translated: CATSVGEDTGELFF.

In its sample, this clonotype was seen a few times. The V gene is TRBV6-1, the J gene TRBJ1-1, with a possible D match to TRBD1 (5 bases). The CDR3 is 13 residues long. The V and J ends lost 6 bases and 1 base respectively, with 9 bases between them. From germline, CDR1 is MNHNS and CDR2 SASEGT. The CDR3, as DNA: TGTGCCAGCAGCAGGGAGGGGAACACTGAAGCTTTCTTT. It translates to CASSREGNTEAFF.

The V gene is TRBV18, the J gene TRBJ2-7, with 8 bases matching TRBD1. This CDR3 has 12 amino acids. Germline trimming cut 6 bases from V and 7 bases from J; bases unmatched to any gene: 5. The germline V gene has CDR1 KGHSH and CDR2 LQKENI. The CDR3 is CASSPNRGEQYF. Here the CDR3 DNA reads TGTGCCAGCTCGCCAAACAGGGGGGAGCAGTACTTC.

This clonotype was counted only a few times. V usage is TRBV12-5 and J usage is TRBJ1-2, with TRBD1 as a possible D gene (5 bases). Germline loops: CDR1 LGHNT, CDR2 FRNRAP. The V gene lost 6 bases and the J gene lost 4 bases, with 18 bases spanning the gap. The CDR3 is 15 residues long. Here the CDR3 DNA reads TGTGCTAGTGGCCCCAGGGAGGCCAGCCCCTATGGCTACACCTTC. It codes for CASGPREASPYGYTF.

V is TRBV6-5 and J is TRBJ2-5; possibly TRBD1 or TRBD2 for D (6 bases each). Per the germline V gene, CDR1 is MNHEY and CDR2 is SVGAGI. Trimming cost V 2 bases and J 12 bases, with 25 bases left between them. The CDR3 has 16 amino acids. CDR3 loop: CASSYVGPQRKGGKYF. DNA of the CDR3: TGTGCCAGCAGTTACGTTGGACCACAAAGGAAGGGGGGAAAGTACTTC.

This clonotype was seen only a few times. V gene TRBV6-1 combines with J gene TRBJ2-3; D remains unclear. V dropped 6 bases and J dropped 5 bases, with 9 bases sitting between them. The CDR3 extends over 12 amino acids. Germline values: CDR1 MNHNS, CDR2 SASEGT. CDR3 in amino acids: CASRDQRDTQYF. CDR3 nucleotide sequence: TGTGCCAGCAGGGACCAGCGAGATACGCAGTATTTT.

The chain is built from TRBV4-2 and TRBJ2-1; TRBD2 aligns across 9 bases. The CDR3 contains 15 residues. With V trimmed by 1 base and J by 5 bases, 3 bases remained unmatched. CDR1 and CDR2 (germline): LGHNA, YNFKEQ. The CDR3 DNA is TGTGCCAGCAGCCAAGTAGCGGGAGCCCACAATGAGCAGTTCTTC. It yields the protein CASSQVAGAHNEQFF.

A note on this clonotype: The CDR3 end shows no conserved phenylalanine or tryptophan, and so a read error is likely. The V gene is TRBV3-1, the J gene TRBJ1-1, with 8 bases fitting TRBD1. V shed 2 bases, J shed 1 base, and the junction held 3 bases outside the gene matches. From germline, CDR1 is LGHDT and CDR2 YNNKEL (reference sequence). This CDR3 comprises 15 residues. Here the CDR3 DNA reads TGTGCCAGCAGCCAAAGGGGACAGGAGAACACTGAAGCTTTCTCT. Its translation: CASSQRGQENTEAFS.

This clonotype was seen many times. The chain recombines TRBV6-2 or TRBV6-3 with TRBJ2-3, with 15 bases identical to TRBD2. Unmatched junction bases numbered 8, after V lost 5 bases and J lost 2 bases. Germline assignment: CDR1 MNHEY and CDR2 SVGEGT. This CDR3 spans 18 amino acids. CDR3: CASSPRTSGGANTDTQYF. CDR3 nucleotides: TGTGCCAGCAGTCCTCGGACTAGCGGGGGGGCCAACACAGATACGCAGTATTTT.

V gene TRBV12-3 or TRBV12-4 combines with J gene TRBJ1-6; tentatively, D is TRBD1 (6 bases). The germline V and J ends were trimmed by 6 bases and 6 bases, with 15 bases remaining between them. The CDR3 is 15 residues long. In nucleotides, the CDR3 is TGTGCCAGCAGGGGCGGACAGAAACTTAATTCACCCCTCCACTTT. Translating gives CASRGGQKLNSPLHF.

Details on this clonotype: This could be a read error, since a much larger clone is one nucleotide away. This rearrangement joins TRBV3-2 to TRBJ2-5; the table assigns TRBD2, which was not confirmed against the DNA. TRBV3-2 is a pseudogene locus. The CDR3 sequence is 17 residues long. CDR3 in amino acids: CASSHRGGGDPQETQHF. The CDR3 nucleotides are TGTGCCAGCAGCCATCGAGGCGGGGGGGATCCCCAAGAGACCCAGCACTTC.

This clonotype was seen repeatedly, ten times or more. The CDR3 coding sequence is TGTGCCAGCAGTTACGGGCTCCCCTCTAATGAAAAACTGTTTTTT. Amino acid sequence: CASSYGLPSNEKLFF. V is TRBV6-5 and J is TRBJ1-4; no firm D call. Germline V lookup: CDR1 MNHEY, CDR2 SVGAGI. V lost 2 bases and J 3 bases, leaving 10 bases between the germline ends. The CDR3 has 15 amino acids.

The chain combines TRBV6-2 or TRBV6-3 with TRBJ2-1; D gene ambiguous. V was shortened by 6 bases and J by 4 bases, with 10 bases between the two germline ends. This CDR3 has 13 residues. CDR1 is MNHEY, CDR2 SVGEGT, per germline. The DNA of the CDR3 is TGTGCCAGCAGACCAACCCTTTACAATGAGCAGTTCTTC. Protein sequence: CASRPTLYNEQFF.